The 27 T cell receptor beta chains listed next were all sequenced from one sample in a study of blood T cell repertoires in COVID-19. Assay used: immunoSEQ multiplex PCR; TCRdb lists only in-frame clones, some missing. In the table there are 250,000 or so clones, 85% to 90% of which are singletons. Sequenced input: peripheral blood. Source of these receptors: a middle-aged woman who had recovered from COVID-19.

This clone has only one observation. The CDR3 spells CASTEPTGGSPEAFF. The CDR3 nucleotides read TGTGCCAGCACCGAACCCACAGGGGGCAGCCCTGAAGCTTTCTTT. The J gene is TRBJ1-1, the V gene TRBV28, with 9 bases that match TRBD1. The length of the CDR3 is 15 residues. After removal of 7 bases from V and 6 bases from J, the junction contained 12 bases not matched to a gene. Germline V gene data show CDR1 as MDHEN and CDR2 as SYDVKM.

A few counts support this clone. The rearrangement joins TRBV6-2 or TRBV6-3 to TRBJ1-2; 7 positions agree with TRBD1. CDR1 MNHEY and CDR2 SVGEGT come from the germline V gene. After removal of 4 bases from V and 3 bases from J, the junction contained 14 bases not matched to a gene. The CDR3 runs to 17 residues. The CDR3, as DNA: TGTGCCAGCAGTTCCCTCCGGGGGACAGCTAAGGACTATGGCTACACCTTC. Translating gives CASSSLRGTAKDYGYTF.

This chain uses TRBV18 with TRBJ1-2, with a possible D match to TRBD1 (6 bases). CDR3 size: 16 residues. Trimming removed 3 bases at V and 3 bases at J, with 17 bases between. The germline gives CDR1 KGHSH, CDR2 LQKENI. The CDR3 nucleotides are TGTGCCAGCTCACCCCTTGGGGGCAAGTACGACTATGGCTACACCTTC. Protein: CASSPLGGKYDYGYTF.

V gene TRBV14 combines with J gene TRBJ2-1; 8 bases match TRBD2. J was trimmed by 5 bases and V by 1 base; bases with no gene match: 7. The CDR3 consists of 16 residues. Germline assignment: CDR1 SGHDN and CDR2 FVKESK. CDR3 amino acids: CASSQALTSGHNEQFF. The CDR3 DNA follows: TGTGCCAGCAGCCAAGCCCTTACTAGCGGCCACAATGAGCAGTTCTTC.

This clone has a single count. This sequence joins TRBV27 and TRBJ2-1; TRBD2 matches at 11 bases. This CDR3 has 16 residues. The V gene end was trimmed by 2 bases and the J gene end by 6 bases; junction bases not matched to a gene: 6. CDR1 and CDR2 (germline): MNHEY, SMNVEV (reference sequence). CDR3 DNA sequence: TGTGCCAGCAGTTTAAGGTGGGGACTAGCGGCCAATGAGCAGTTCTTC. Its translation is CASSLRWGLAANEQFF.

The CDR3 region has the DNA TGCGCCAGCACCTGGAGGGTTGGGGCCTCCTACGAGCAGTACTTC. It yields the protein CASTWRVGASYEQYF. The genes are TRBV10-1 and TRBJ2-7, with a weak D call TRBD2 (6 bases). Germline CDR1 and CDR2: WNHNN and SYGVQD (reference sequence). This CDR3 contains 15 residues. V lost 7 bases, J lost 0 bases, and 16 bases lay in between.

This clone showed up just once. The V and J genes are TRBV5-4 and TRBJ2-5, with 12 positions matching TRBD1. The CDR3 has 18 residues. The germline gives CDR1 SGHNT, CDR2 YYREEE (reference sequence). The V segment lost 4 bases and the J segment 4 bases; nucleotides outside the gene matches: 14. The DNA for the CDR3 is TGTGCCAGCAGCCAGGGACAGGGGGCTCCCCCGCCCCGAGAGACCCAGTACTTC. This gives the protein CASSQGQGAPPPRETQYF.

This clone was counted once. This chain uses TRBV6-2 or TRBV6-3 with TRBJ2-1, with D perhaps matching TRBD2 (6 bases). The CDR3 totals 13 residues. Trimming took off 5 bases at V and 5 bases at J, with 10 bases between the two ends. The germline V gene has CDR1 MNHEY and CDR2 SVGEGT. This CDR3 reads CASSRRENNEQFF. The DNA of the CDR3 is TGTGCCAGCAGTAGGCGGGAAAACAATGAGCAGTTCTTC.

J is TRBJ2-3 and V is TRBV6-6, with D possibly matching TRBD2 (5 bases). Deletions cut 4 bases from V and 5 bases from J, with 13 bases between. Germline V gene lookup returns CDR1 MNHNY and CDR2 SVGAGI (reference sequence). This CDR3 contains 14 residues. This CDR3 reads CASSFLGRGDTQYF. The CDR3 nucleotides are TGTGCCAGCAGTTTCCTGGGCCGGGGAGATACGCAGTATTTT.

The rearrangement uses TRBV12-3 or TRBV12-4 and TRBJ1-2; 7 nucleotides agree with TRBD1. V shed 6 bases, J shed 12 bases, and the junction held 10 bases outside the gene matches. The CDR3 is 12 amino acids. This CDR3 is CASRLGTAVDTF. The CDR3 DNA is TGTGCCAGCAGACTGGGGACAGCCGTGGACACCTTC.

V gene TRBV6-5 combines with J gene TRBJ1-1, with 7 bases identical to TRBD1. CDR3 length: 15 amino acids. Germline CDR1 MNHEY, CDR2 SVGAGI. J was trimmed by 2 bases and V by 6 bases; bases with no gene match: 9. CDR3 bases: TGTGCCAGCAGAAGTGGGGACAGACCAAACACTGAAGCTTTCTTT. This sequence encodes CASRSGDRPNTEAFF.

CDR3 in DNA: TGCGCCAGCAGCCAAGAACATTTGGGGCGGGAGGGGACCTACGAGCAGTACGTC. Translated: CASSQEHLGREGTYEQYV. The chain employs TRBV4-3 and TRBJ2-7; 9 bases agree with TRBD2. Germline values: CDR1 LGHNA, CDR2 YSLEER. CDR3 size: 18 residues. Trimming at V came to 0 bases and at J to 2 bases, leaving 11 bases not matched to a gene.

The chain has TRBV6-5 and TRBJ2-1; D is possibly TRBD2 (6 bases). The V end was cut by 5 bases, the J end by 15 bases, with 14 bases between. Germline CDR1 and CDR2: MNHEY and SVGAGI. The CDR3 contains 11 residues. The CDR3 protein is CASSTGSLRFF. The CDR3 DNA sequence: TGTGCCAGCAGTACCGGGAGCCTGCGGTTCTTC.

Of note for this clone: The sample has other DNA sequences that encode this CDR3 too. The chain combines TRBV7-9 with TRBJ2-2, with D possibly TRBD2 on 5 matching bases. With 3 bases removed from V and 5 bases from J, the gap between germline ends came to 7 bases. The CDR3 contains 13 residues. CDR1 SEHNR and CDR2 FQNEAQ come from the germline V gene (reference sequence). For the CDR3, the DNA is TGTGCCAGCAGCTTTGGAGGAACCGGGGAGCTGTTTTTT. Translation gives CASSFGGTGELFF.

This clone has only a few counts. The gene calls are TRBV4-1 and TRBJ1-5; TRBD1 agrees at 7 bases. The CDR3 covers 17 residues. Germline lookup yields CDR1 MGHRA and CDR2 YSYEKL. V lost 4 bases to trimming and J lost 1 base; unmatched junction nucleotides: 10. CDR3 DNA sequence: TGCGCCAGCAGCCCCATGACAGGGATCCTCAGCAATCAGCCCCAGCATTTT. Translating it yields CASSPMTGILSNQPQHF.

The V gene is TRBV9, the J gene TRBJ1-4, with D tentatively TRBD1 (5 bases). Trimming left V 4 bases short and J 5 bases short, with 24 bases between. The CDR3 totals 18 residues. Germline values: CDR1 SGDLS, CDR2 YYNGEE. The CDR3 nucleotides are TGTGCCAGCAGCCCCCGAATTAGTGGCCCGGGGGGGAATGAAAAACTGTTTTTT. This gives the protein CASSPRISGPGGNEKLFF.

V and J are TRBV9 and TRBJ1-3; D is ambiguous. This CDR3 region has 14 residues. Germline V gene sequence: CDR1 SGDLS, CDR2 YYNGEE. V was pared by 3 bases and J by 4 bases, with 11 bases between. The CDR3 DNA follows: TGTGCCAGCAGCGCCCGGGTTGGCGGAAACACCATATATTTT. Translating it yields CASSARVGGNTIYF.

The DNA for the CDR3 is TGTGCCAGCAGCGGGGGGACGGCCGGCAATGAGCAGTTCTTC. It specifies CASSGGTAGNEQFF. The V gene is TRBV7-8, the J gene TRBJ2-1, with D possibly matching TRBD2 (6 bases). The V gene's germline CDR1 is SGHVS and CDR2 FQNEAQ. V was trimmed by 5 bases and J by 6 bases, leaving 14 bases between them. The length of the CDR3 is 14 residues.

This clone came up once. The chain recombines TRBV7-2 with TRBJ2-7; 7 positions match TRBD2. The CDR3 length is 15 residues. V was pared by 1 base and J by 4 bases, with 7 bases of the junction left unmatched. CDR1 is SGHTA, CDR2 FQGNSA, per germline. This chain's CDR3 is CASSLGGGGGYEQYF. The CDR3 DNA reads TGTGCCAGCAGCTTAGGGGGGGGAGGAGGGTACGAGCAGTACTTC. Using reference TRBV7-2 and TRBJ2-7 for the parts outside the CDR3, the full variable domain is GAGVSQSPSNKVTEKGKDVELRCDPISGHTALYWYRQSLGQGLEFLIYFQGNSAPDKSGLPSDRFSAERTGGSVSTLTIQRTQQEDSAVYLCASSLGGGGGYEQYFGPGTRLTVT.

V gene TRBV25-1 combines with J gene TRBJ1-2, with 9 bases fitting TRBD1. J was trimmed by 7 bases and V by 2 bases; bases with no gene match: 5. The CDR3 totals 14 residues. Looked up from germline, CDR1 is MGHDK and CDR2 is SYGVNS. CDR3 DNA: TGTGCCAGCAGTGAAGGTACAGGGGGCTCTGGCTACACCTTC. Residues: CASSEGTGGSGYTF.

V usage is TRBV7-2 and J usage is TRBJ1-2; D might be TRBD1 (6 bases). V lost 5 bases to trimming and J lost 2 bases, with 12 bases between them. The CDR3 extends over 14 amino acids. Germline CDR1 reads SGHTA; CDR2 reads FQGNSA. The CDR3 sequence: CASSKSQGNYGYTF. In DNA form, the CDR3 reads TGTGCCAGCAGCAAGTCACAGGGAAACTATGGCTACACCTTC.

There are a few counts of this clone. The V gene is TRBV7-8, the J gene TRBJ1-1; tentative D call: TRBD1 (5 bases). The CDR3 sequence is 12 residues long. V was pared by 5 bases and J by 11 bases, with 15 bases between. Germline V gene data show CDR1 as SGHVS and CDR2 as FQNEAQ. The CDR3 nucleotides read TGTGCCAGCAGCCGTAGCGGGGACGGGGCTTTCTTT. Translation: CASSRSGDGAFF.

This clone was found a few times. The V gene is TRBV5-1, the J gene TRBJ2-7, with D maybe TRBD2 (6 bases). Trimming removed 0 bases from V and 2 bases from J, with 12 bases in between. CDR1 is SGHRS and CDR2 is YFSETQ in the germline V gene. The CDR3 spans 15 residues. This chain's CDR3 is CASSLGGTSAYEQYF. The DNA of the CDR3 is TGCGCCAGCAGCTTGGGGGGGACTTCAGCCTACGAGCAGTACTTC.

This chain links TRBV24-1 with TRBJ2-3; 7 nucleotides align to TRBD1. This CDR3 is built from 15 residues. Germline values: CDR1 KGHDR, CDR2 SFDVKD. V trimming: 2 bases; J trimming: 4 bases; junction bases outside the gene matches: 5. The CDR3 sequence is CATSDYTGVADTQYF. In DNA, the CDR3 is TGTGCCACCAGTGATTACACAGGGGTGGCAGATACGCAGTATTTT.

This clone was seen only a few times. The V and J genes are TRBV2 and TRBJ2-7; 9 bases are a match to TRBD2. Germline V CDR1 and CDR2: SNHLY, FYNNEI. V shed 1 base and J 4 bases; nucleotides not matched to a gene: 17. The length of the CDR3 is 19 residues. CDR3 DNA sequence: TGTGCCAGCAGTGAAGTCCGAGCGGGAGGCTCGACCGGGAGGTACGAGCAGTACTTC. It is translated as CASSEVRAGGSTGRYEQYF.

The chain joins TRBV5-1 to TRBJ2-5; maybe TRBD1 (6 bases). V lost 0 bases, J lost 1 base, and 7 bases lay in between. In germline, CDR1 is SGHRS, CDR2 YFSETQ. This CDR3 has 14 residues. As DNA, the CDR3 is TGCGCCAGCAGCTTGGTAGGGGGCCAAGAGACCCAGTACTTC. Translation gives CASSLVGGQETQYF. The complete variable domain, with remaining parts taken from reference TRBV5-1 and TRBJ2-5, reads KAGVTQTPRYLIKTRGQQVTLSCSPISGHRSVSWYQQTPGQGLQFLFEYFSETQRNKGNFPGRFSGRQFSNSRSEMNVSTLELGDSALYLCASSLVGGQETQYFGPGTRLLVL.

J is TRBJ2-2 and V is TRBV5-1; possible D gene TRBD1, 5 bases. V lost 4 bases and J lost 6, with 16 bases in between. Germline V gene sequence: CDR1 SGHRS, CDR2 YFSETQ. The CDR3 contains 15 residues. CDR3 DNA: TGCGCCAGCAGCCCCGGTTTTGGGGCGGCCGGGGAGCTGTTTTTT. The encoded protein is CASSPGFGAAGELFF.